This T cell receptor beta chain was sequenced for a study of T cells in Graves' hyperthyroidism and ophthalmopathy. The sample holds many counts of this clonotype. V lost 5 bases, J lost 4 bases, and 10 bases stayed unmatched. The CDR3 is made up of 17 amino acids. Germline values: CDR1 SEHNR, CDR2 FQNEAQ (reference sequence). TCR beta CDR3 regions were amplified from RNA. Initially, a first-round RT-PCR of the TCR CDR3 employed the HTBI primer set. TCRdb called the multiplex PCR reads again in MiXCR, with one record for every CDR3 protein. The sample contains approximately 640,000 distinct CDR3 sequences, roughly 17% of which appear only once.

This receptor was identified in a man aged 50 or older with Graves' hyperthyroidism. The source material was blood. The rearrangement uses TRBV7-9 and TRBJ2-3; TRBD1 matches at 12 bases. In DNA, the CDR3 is TGTGCCAGCAGCGCGGGGCCGGGACAGGGGGCATCAGATACGCAGTATTTT. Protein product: CASSAGPGQGASDTQYF.